This is a list of T cell receptor beta chains from one sample in a study of T cell repertoires in cytomegalovirus infection. A single record per CDR3 protein comes from TCRdb applying MiXCR to the reads. The data contain more than 650,000 distinct CDR3 sequences, 35% of them singletons. Sample: PBMCs. The receptor source for this set is a human donor in good health (CMV status not recorded). Some clones in this sample may be carry-over from other donors' samples. CDR3s include the opening cysteine and the closing phenylalanine or tryptophan. A D gene is named only where the DNA matches it firmly. Size is stated for part of the rows, as once, few or many counts, or as a class when the clone is expanded.

D gene,V gene,clone size,J gene,CDR3 protein,CDR3 DNA
TRBD2,TRBV5-4,NA,TRBJ2-7,CASSPGRGSYEQYF,TGTGCCAGCAGCCCCGGGAGGGGCTCCTACGAGCAGTACTTC
NA,TRBV3-1,few,TRBJ1-1,CASRPSLKSEAFF,TGTGCCAGCAGACCCAGTCTGAAGTCTGAAGCTTTCTTT
NA,TRBV12-3/TRBV12-4,NA,TRBJ2-5,CASSSTGVQETQYF,TGTGCCAGCAGTTCTACCGGGGTACAAGAGACCCAGTACTTC
TRBD1,TRBV20-1,few,TRBJ1-5,CSARTGTESNQPQHF,TGCAGTGCTAGAACCGGGACAGAGAGCAATCAGCCCCAGCATTTT
TRBD2,TRBV27,NA,TRBJ2-4,CASSGLGWNNQYF,TGTGCCAGCAGTGGACTAGGGTGGAACAATCAGTACTTC
NA,TRBV4-1,NA,TRBJ1-1,CASSQDDGSITEAFF,TGCGCCAGCAGCCAAGACGACGGGTCGATCACTGAAGCTTTCTTT
NA,TRBV7-4,few,TRBJ1-2,CASSHNDGYTF,TGTGCCAGCAGCCACAACGATGGCTACACCTTC
NA,TRBV12-3/TRBV12-4,NA,TRBJ1-2,CASSRGGGRVSTF,TGTGCCAGCAGTCGGGGGGGGGGCCGGGTTTCCACCTTC
NA,TRBV19,NA,TRBJ1-2,CASSTSEYGYTF,TGTGCCAGTAGTACTTCAGAATATGGCTACACCTTC
NA,TRBV7-2,few,TRBJ2-7,CASSPDTDEQYF,TGTGCCAGCAGCCCAGACACGGATGAGCAGTACTTC
TRBD2,TRBV20-1,NA,TRBJ2-3,CSASSKTSGRATDTQYF,TGCAGTGCTAGCTCGAAAACTAGCGGGAGGGCCACAGATACGCAGTATTTT
NA,TRBV28,many,TRBJ1-1,CASSLGGREYTEAFF,TGTGCCAGCAGTTTGGGGGGTAGGGAATACACTGAAGCTTTCTTT
TRBD2,TRBV7-6,NA,TRBJ2-3,CASTSGPAGESNTQYF,TGTGCCAGCACCTCCGGCCCAGCGGGGGAATCAAATACGCAGTATTTT
NA,TRBV7-2,many,TRBJ1-1,CASSNRVNTEAFF,TGTGCCAGCAGCAACAGGGTCAACACTGAAGCTTTCTTT
NA,TRBV20-1,NA,TRBJ2-3,CSAYPTSSITQYF,TGCAGTGCCTATCCTACTAGCAGCATTACGCAGTATTTT
TRBD1,TRBV20-1,few,TRBJ1-4,CSASVGTGRFSNEKLFF,TGCAGTGCTAGCGTCGGGACAGGGCGATTCTCTAATGAAAAACTGTTTTTT
TRBD1,TRBV6-6,NA,TRBJ1-5,CASSQKTGGAGQPQHF,TGTGCCAGCAGCCAAAAAACAGGGGGCGCCGGGCAGCCCCAGCATTTT
TRBD1,TRBV7-9,NA,TRBJ2-3,CASSFRDRVDTQYF,TGTGCCAGCAGCTTCCGGGACAGGGTGGATACGCAGTATTTT
NA,TRBV6-6,NA,TRBJ1-5,CALSYKTDQHF,TGTGCCCTCAGTTACAAGACAGACCAGCATTTT
NA,TRBV7-2,NA,TRBJ1-1,CASSLRRQMNTEAFF,TGTGCCAGCAGCTTACGAAGACAGATGAACACTGAAGCTTTCTTT
NA,TRBV12-3/TRBV12-4,NA,TRBJ1-3,CASTCGSRNTIYF,TGTGCCAGCACGTGTGGTAGCAGAAACACCATATATTTT
NA,TRBV19,NA,TRBJ1-2,CASLNDGLVGYTF,TGTGCCAGCCTAAACGACGGTCTGGTTGGCTACACCTTC
NA,TRBV7-8,NA,TRBJ2-2,CAISLAQQAGELFF,TGTGCCATCAGCTTAGCGCAACAAGCCGGTGAGCTGTTTTTT
NA,TRBV28,few,TRBJ2-5,CASSLESGPPRETQYF,TGTGCCAGCAGTTTGGAGTCGGGGCCGCCTCGGGAGACCCAGTACTTC
TRBD1,TRBV12-3/TRBV12-4,NA,TRBJ2-7,CASSSRPGQGTYEQYF,TGTGCCAGCAGTTCCCGGCCGGGACAGGGCACCTACGAGCAGTACTTC
TRBD1,TRBV29-1,NA,TRBJ1-6,CSVRTGGDGYNSPLHF,TGCAGCGTTCGGACAGGGGGCGATGGGTATAATTCACCCCTCCACTTT
TRBD2,TRBV20-1,NA,TRBJ2-2,CSASIFGRDTGELFF,TGCAGTGCTAGTATCTTTGGGAGGGACACCGGGGAGCTGTTTTTT
TRBD2,TRBV19,NA,TRBJ2-6,CASSWEGNSGANVLTF,TGTGCCAGTAGCTGGGAGGGGAACTCTGGGGCCAACGTCCTGACTTTC
NA,TRBV9,NA,TRBJ2-5,CASSALRGYQETQYF,TGTGCCAGCAGCGCCCTCCGGGGGTATCAAGAGACCCAGTACTTC
NA,TRBV19,few,TRBJ1-2,CASTVWGSDYGYTF,TGTGCCAGTACCGTGTGGGGAAGCGACTATGGCTACACCTTC
NA,TRBV5-1,NA,TRBJ2-6,CASTRFGDGTTSGANVLTF,TGCGCCAGCACCCGATTCGGGGACGGAACGACATCTGGGGCCAACGTCCTGACTTTC